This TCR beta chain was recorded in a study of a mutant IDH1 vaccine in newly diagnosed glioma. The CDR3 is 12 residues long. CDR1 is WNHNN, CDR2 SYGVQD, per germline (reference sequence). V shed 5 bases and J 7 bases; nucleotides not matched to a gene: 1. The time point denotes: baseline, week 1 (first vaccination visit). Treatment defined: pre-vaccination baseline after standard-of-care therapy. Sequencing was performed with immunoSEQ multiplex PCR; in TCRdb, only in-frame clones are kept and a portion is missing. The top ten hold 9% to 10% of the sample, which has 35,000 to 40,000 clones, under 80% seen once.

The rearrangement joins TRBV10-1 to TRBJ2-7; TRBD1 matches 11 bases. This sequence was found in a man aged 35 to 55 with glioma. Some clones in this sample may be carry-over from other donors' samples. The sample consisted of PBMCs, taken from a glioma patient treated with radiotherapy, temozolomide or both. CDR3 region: CASSRDRGEQYF. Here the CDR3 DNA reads TGCGCCAGCAGTCGGGACAGGGGGGAGCAGTACTTC.